This TCR beta chain was documented in a study of response to subunit inactivated influenza vaccine. General study results and limits: Only a handful of new T cells, the authors suggested, are recruited with each seasonal influenza vaccination.

The CDR3 covers 15 residues. The trim removed 4 bases at V and 6 bases at J, leaving 6 bases unmatched. The germline CDR1 and CDR2 sequences are MDHEN and SYDVKM. Worth noting for this clonotype: The antigen is undetermined.

TCRdb used MiXCR to reprocess the RT-PCR reads, holding one entry per CDR3 protein. The repertoire consists of more than 550,000 distinct CDR3 sequences, with around 11% occurring once and the leading ten covering 9.5% to 13%. The source material was PBMCs from blood, sampled on the day of vaccination. The receptor's source is a man aged 45-65 years who received an inactivated influenza vaccine. The chain recombines TRBV28 with TRBJ2-3; 11 bases map to TRBD1. CDR3 residues: CASSSRTGGRDTQYF. Written as DNA, the CDR3 is TGTGCCAGCAGTTCGCGGACAGGGGGCAGGGATACGCAGTATTTT.